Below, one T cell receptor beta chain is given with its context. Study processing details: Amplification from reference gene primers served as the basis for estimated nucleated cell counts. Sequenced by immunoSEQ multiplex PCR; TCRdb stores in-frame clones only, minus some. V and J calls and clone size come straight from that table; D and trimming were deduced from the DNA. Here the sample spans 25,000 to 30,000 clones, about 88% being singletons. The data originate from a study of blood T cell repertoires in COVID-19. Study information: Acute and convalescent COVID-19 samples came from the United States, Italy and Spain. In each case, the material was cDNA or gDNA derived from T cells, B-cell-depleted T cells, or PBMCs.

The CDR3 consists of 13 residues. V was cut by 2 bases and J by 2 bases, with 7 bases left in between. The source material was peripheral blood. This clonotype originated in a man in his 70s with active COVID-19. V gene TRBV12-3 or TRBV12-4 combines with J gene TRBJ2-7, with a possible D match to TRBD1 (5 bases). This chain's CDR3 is CASSLQGTYEQYF. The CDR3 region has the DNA TGTGCCAGCAGTTTACAGGGCACCTACGAGCAGTACTTC.